Sequencing of this TCR beta chain was carried out in a study of OX40 agonist ivuxolimab in advanced cancers. For the study at large: Ivuxolimab, which patients received intravenously every 2 weeks, was dosed at 0.01 to 10 mg/kg.

With respect to this clone: Its antigen is not known.

General study points: On average, CD8+ T cells showed a greater number of expanded clones than CD4+.

The germline V and J ends were trimmed by 4 bases and 5 bases, with 9 bases remaining between them. The CDR3 is made up of 12 amino acids. Clones were read by immunoSEQ multiplex PCR, and TCRdb kept only the in-frame ones, dropping some. The data show 44,000 or so clones, less than 90% seen once. The receptor was derived from an adult with an advanced solid tumor such as melanoma, head and neck, liver or kidney cancer. The sequencing here drew on CD4+ or CD8+ T cells sorted from blood, taken in a trial of the OX40 agonist ivuxolimab. The chain joins TRBV23-1 to TRBJ2-7; D gene uncertain. TRBV23-1 is marked as an open reading frame, function uncertain. CDR3 nucleotides: TGCGCCAGCAGTCCTGTTTCGGACGAGCAGTACTTC. It is translated as CASSPVSDEQYF.